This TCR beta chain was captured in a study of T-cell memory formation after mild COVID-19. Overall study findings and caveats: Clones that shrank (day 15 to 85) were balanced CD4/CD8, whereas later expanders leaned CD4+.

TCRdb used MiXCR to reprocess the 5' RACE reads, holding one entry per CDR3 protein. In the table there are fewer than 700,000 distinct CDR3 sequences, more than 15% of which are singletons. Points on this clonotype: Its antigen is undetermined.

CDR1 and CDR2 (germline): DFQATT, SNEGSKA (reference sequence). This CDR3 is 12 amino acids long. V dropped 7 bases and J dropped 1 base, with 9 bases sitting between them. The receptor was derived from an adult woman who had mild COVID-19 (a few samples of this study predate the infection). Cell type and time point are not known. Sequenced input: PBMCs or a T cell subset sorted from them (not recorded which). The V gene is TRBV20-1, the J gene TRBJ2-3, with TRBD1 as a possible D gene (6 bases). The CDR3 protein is CSVGGGTDTQYF. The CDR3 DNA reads TGCAGTGTAGGGGGAGGCACAGATACGCAGTATTTT.